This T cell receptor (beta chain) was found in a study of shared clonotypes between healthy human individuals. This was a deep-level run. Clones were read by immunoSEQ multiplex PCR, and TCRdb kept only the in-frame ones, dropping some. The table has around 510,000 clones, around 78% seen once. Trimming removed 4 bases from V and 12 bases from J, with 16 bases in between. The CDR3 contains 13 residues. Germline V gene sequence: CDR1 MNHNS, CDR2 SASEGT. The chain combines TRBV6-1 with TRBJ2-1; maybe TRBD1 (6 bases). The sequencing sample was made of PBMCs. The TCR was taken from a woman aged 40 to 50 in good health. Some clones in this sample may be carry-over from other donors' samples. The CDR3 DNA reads TGTGCCAGCAGTGCTACCATACAGGGTGGGCAGTTCTTC. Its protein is CASSATIQGGQFF.